Listed here is a single TCR beta chain. Its antigen is as yet unknown. Every TCR library used approximately 3,200 ng of total RNA. Per individual sample, eight separate reactions were used to make cDNA. Each CDR3 protein gets one entry in TCRdb, which reprocessed the 5' RACE reads and gives no DNA. This sample contains 350,000 to 500,000 distinct CDR3 sequences. The sample is drawn from a study of monozygotic twins with inflammatory bowel disease. Study results and caveats: Clonotype sharing was lower in IBD patients than healthy twins, most markedly with disease activity.

The CDR3 extends over 13 amino acids. The chain recombines TRBV21-1 with TRBJ2-7; TCRdb's D call of TRBD1 is untestable without DNA. TRBV21-1 is described as a pseudogene. The sequence was collected from a human donor with ulcerative colitis or Crohn's disease, or a healthy co-twin of an affected twin (not recorded which). Material for sequencing was blood. CDR3 sequence reads: CASSPGHLSEQYF.